Listed here are 28 T cell receptor beta chains from one sample, sequenced in a study of shared clonotypes between healthy human individuals. Profiled with immunoSEQ multiplex PCR; TCRdb holds only in-frame clones, not every one. The sample consists of some 1,100,000 clones, about 84% of them appearing once. Sequencing was carried out using memory CD4+ T cells from PBMCs. Documented subset: CD45RA-negative fraction. The origin of the receptors is a man between 18 and 29 years old in good health. Some clones in this sample may be carry-over from other donors' samples.

J is TRBJ2-2 and V is TRBV30; TRBD2 might be the D (5 bases). V shed 7 bases and J shed 0 bases, with 15 bases lying between them. The CDR3 is 15 amino acids. CDR1 is GTSNPN, CDR2 SVGIG, per germline (reference sequence). The CDR3 DNA sequence: TGTGCCTCGACCGAGGGCCTCACGAACACCGGGGAGCTGTTTTTT. It encodes CASTEGLTNTGELFF.

In its sample, this clone was seen once. This chain joins TRBV2 and TRBJ2-3; 8 nucleotides agree with TRBD2. Germline V gene data show CDR1 as SNHLY and CDR2 as FYNNEI. J was trimmed by 2 bases and V by 11 bases; bases with no gene match: 9. The CDR3 consists of 14 residues. CDR3 sequence reads: CALGGAGATDTQYF. In nucleotides, the CDR3 is TGTGCCCTCGGGGGGGCCGGAGCCACAGATACGCAGTATTTT.

This clone was recorded once. The chain links TRBV9 to TRBJ1-2; 9 bases are a match to TRBD1. The germline gives CDR1 SGDLS, CDR2 YYNGEE. The CDR3 length is 16 residues. After removal of 0 bases from V and 7 bases from J, the junction contained 10 bases not matched to a gene. As DNA, the CDR3 is TGTGCCAGCAGCGTAGTGGGAACAGGGGGCGCGGGTGGCTACACCTTC. This gives the protein CASSVVGTGGAGGYTF.

This rearrangement joins TRBV21-1 to TRBJ1-4; no DNA check was done on the table's D call, TRBD1. TRBV21-1 is designated a pseudogene. There are 19 residues in the CDR3. The CDR3 is CASSILRQGLASTNEKLFF. CDR3 nucleotides: TGTGCCAGCAGCATCCTGAGACAGGGCCTCGCCTCAACTAATGAAAAACTGTTTTTT.

With respect to this clone: One end of the junction fails to match germline, which may point to a read error. The gene calls are TRBV10-3 and TRBJ2-5, with TRBD2 as a possible D gene (6 bases). This CDR3 comprises 16 residues. Germline V gene sequence: CDR1 ENHRY, CDR2 SYGVKD. CDR3 loop: CASSYDGSGVWETQYF. For the CDR3, the DNA is TGTGCCAGCAGTTACGACGGGTCGGGAGTGTGGGAGACCCAGTACTTC.

This chain connects TRBV28 to TRBJ2-3; D may be TRBD2 (5 bases). Trimming removed 5 bases at V and 2 bases at J, with 14 bases between. CDR1 is MDHEN, CDR2 SYDVKM, per germline. This CDR3 has 15 residues. The CDR3 nucleotides are TGTGCCAGCAGTGTTGGCGGGCTAATCACAGATACGCAGTATTTT. It yields the protein CASSVGGLITDTQYF.

This clone occurred once. J is TRBJ2-5 and V is TRBV5-4; 12 bases align to TRBD2. In germline, CDR1 is SGHNT, CDR2 YYREEE (reference sequence). The CDR3 length is 15 residues. Losses at the gene ends were 4 bases for V and 4 bases for J; bases not matched to a gene: 5. The CDR3 region is CASSVPGLAGETQYF. In nucleotides, the CDR3 is TGTGCCAGCAGCGTCCCGGGACTAGCGGGAGAGACCCAGTACTTC.

The CDR3 nucleotides read TGTGCCAGCCCTGGAGAACGGGGGACTCCGTCCTACGAGCAGTACTTC. This sequence encodes CASPGERGTPSYEQYF. The V call is TRBV9, the J call TRBJ2-7; D perhaps matches TRBD2 (6 bases). Germline V gene data show CDR1 as SGDLS and CDR2 as YYNGEE. V was shortened by 7 bases and J by 1 base, with 21 bases between the two germline ends. This CDR3 spans 16 amino acids.

This clone was recorded once. The chain combines TRBV5-1 with TRBJ1-1; no definite D call. This CDR3 is built from 13 residues. Deletions cut 2 bases from V and 5 bases from J, with 10 bases between. The germline CDR1 and CDR2 sequences are SGHRS and YFSETQ. The CDR3 spells CASSLIEETEAFF. The CDR3 DNA reads TGCGCCAGCAGCTTAATAGAAGAGACTGAAGCTTTCTTT.

The J gene is TRBJ1-5, the V gene TRBV2, with D possibly matching TRBD1 (6 bases). Trimming pared 6 bases from V and 8 bases from J, leaving 11 bases between. The CDR3 totals 12 residues. Germline V gene lookup returns CDR1 SNHLY and CDR2 FYNNEI. As DNA, the CDR3 is TGTGCCAGCAGGGACAGTTATGAGCCCCAGCATTTT. Its translation: CASRDSYEPQHF.

As regards this clone: At one of its ends the junction is not consistent with the germline gene, which may arise from a read error. The CDR3 sequence is CASSQAGEIQYF. The CDR3 nucleotides read TGCGCCAGCAGCCAGGCGGGGGAGATCCAGTACTTC. V is TRBV5-1 and J is TRBJ2-5, with 7 nucleotides matching TRBD2. Germline values: CDR1 SGHRS, CDR2 YFSETQ. The CDR3 has 12 residues.

The genes are TRBV4-2 and TRBJ2-1; TRBD2 agrees at 12 bases. The CDR3 totals 15 residues. The J segment lost 4 bases and the V segment lost 2 bases, leaving 0 bases of the junction unmatched. Germline assignment: CDR1 LGHNA and CDR2 YNFKEQ. The CDR3 loop is CASSQTSGRYNEQFF. CDR3 bases: TGTGCCAGCAGCCAAACTAGCGGGAGGTACAATGAGCAGTTCTTC.

The chain combines TRBV5-1 with TRBJ1-1; D is perhaps TRBD1 (5 bases). The V gene lost 3 bases and the J gene lost 2 bases, with 11 bases spanning the gap. CDR1 is SGHRS, CDR2 YFSETQ, per germline. The CDR3 covers 14 residues. The CDR3 here is CASSSIGGNTEAFF. The CDR3 DNA follows: TGCGCCAGCAGCTCGATTGGGGGTAACACTGAAGCTTTCTTT.

V and J are TRBV7-8 and TRBJ2-7, with 7 bases aligning to TRBD1. Losses at the gene ends were 5 bases for V and 2 bases for J; bases not matched to a gene: 6. Germline V gene data show CDR1 as SGHVS and CDR2 as FQNEAQ. This CDR3 region has 14 residues. In DNA, the CDR3 is TGTGCCAGCAGCCCCAGGGGGACGGCCTACGAGCAGTACTTC. It encodes CASSPRGTAYEQYF.

The V and J genes are TRBV5-4 and TRBJ2-2; TRBD1 or TRBD2 may be the D gene (5 bases each). Trimming shortened V by 4 bases and J by 4 bases, and 14 bases separated the two germline ends. The CDR3 spans 15 residues. In germline, CDR1 is SGHNT, CDR2 YYREEE (reference sequence). The CDR3 loop reads CASSRDHHGTGELFF. The CDR3 DNA sequence: TGTGCCAGCAGCCGGGACCATCACGGCACCGGGGAGCTGTTTTTT.

This chain links TRBV7-2 with TRBJ2-1; 7 nucleotides line up with TRBD2. V shed 5 bases and J 8 bases; nucleotides not matched to a gene: 9. The CDR3 extends over 14 amino acids. Per germline, CDR1 SGHTA and CDR2 FQGNSA. CDR3 DNA sequence: TGTGCCAGCAGCCTCGGGGGAGGGGCCTATGAGCAGTTCTTC. Encoded protein: CASSLGGGAYEQFF.

The gene calls are TRBV7-9 and TRBJ2-7; D unclear. V lost 1 base and J 2 bases, leaving 15 bases between the germline ends. The germline V gene encodes CDR1 SEHNR and CDR2 FQNEAQ (reference sequence). The CDR3 loop spans 16 amino acids. This CDR3 is CASSLDRLGTTYEQYF. The CDR3 DNA reads TGTGCCAGCAGCTTAGATCGGTTGGGCACCACCTACGAGCAGTACTTC. The full variable domain, rest sourced from reference TRBV7-9 and TRBJ2-7, is DTGVSQNPRHKITKRGQNVTFRCDPISEHNRLYWYRQTLGQGPEFLTYFQNEAQLEKSRLLSDRFSAERPKGSFSTLEIQRTEQGDSAMYLCASSLDRLGTTYEQYFGPGTRLTVT.

The chain joins TRBV7-2 to TRBJ2-7; D gene unclear. Germline lookup yields CDR1 SGHTA and CDR2 FQGNSA. The CDR3 extends over 15 amino acids. The V end lost 5 bases, the J end lost 2 bases, and 16 bases lay between the germline ends. The chain's CDR3 is CASSRMPTITYEQYF. CDR3 DNA sequence: TGTGCCAGCAGCCGTATGCCGACGATTACCTACGAGCAGTACTTC.

The chain uses TRBV19 and TRBJ2-3, with D maybe TRBD1 (6 bases). The germline V gene encodes CDR1 LNHDA and CDR2 SQIVND (reference sequence). CDR3 size: 16 residues. Trimming took off 9 bases at V and 1 base at J, with 20 bases between the two ends. The CDR3 nucleotides read TGTGCCAGCTCTAAGGGGGTAGCGAGGGGCACAGATACGCAGTATTTT. This gives the protein CASSKGVARGTDTQYF.

This clone showed up just a few times. At the DNA level, this CDR3 is encoded by other sequences in the same sample as well. V and J are TRBV7-9 and TRBJ2-7; D possibly corresponds to TRBD1 (6 bases). V lost 6 bases to trimming and J lost 4 bases, with 10 bases between them. The CDR3 contains 12 residues. Germline V CDR1 and CDR2: SEHNR, FQNEAQ (reference sequence). As DNA, the CDR3 is TGTGCCAGCAGTTCACAGGGTTACGAGCAGTACTTC. The encoded protein is CASSSQGYEQYF.

V gene TRBV19 combines with J gene TRBJ1-3; D gene unclear. CDR3 size: 11 residues. V was trimmed by 8 bases and J by 1 base, leaving 3 bases between them. Germline lookup yields CDR1 LNHDA and CDR2 SQIVND (reference sequence). Here the CDR3 DNA reads TGTGCCAGTGCATCTGGAAACACCATATATTTT. Translating gives CASASGNTIYF.

This rearrangement joins TRBV10-3 to TRBJ2-7; TRBD1 aligns across 9 bases. V was pared by 0 bases and J by 6 bases, with 6 bases of the junction left unmatched. This CDR3 is 15 amino acids long. Germline CDR1 and CDR2: ENHRY and SYGVKD. CDR3 residues: CAISESKGQGPEQYF. The DNA for the CDR3 is TGTGCCATCAGTGAGTCGAAGGGACAGGGACCCGAGCAGTACTTC.

This rearrangement joins TRBV4-1 to TRBJ1-2, with D maybe TRBD1 (5 bases). Germline CDR1 reads MGHRA; CDR2 reads YSYEKL. The CDR3 length is 16 residues. Between the trimmed V and J ends, which lost 2 bases and 1 base, there was a span of 14 bases. The CDR3 loop reads CASSQPLYQGNYGYTF. The DNA for the CDR3 is TGCGCCAGCAGCCAACCGCTTTATCAGGGTAACTATGGCTACACCTTC.

The chain has TRBV7-9 and TRBJ1-2; tentative D call: TRBD1 (6 bases). Germline assignment: CDR1 SEHNR and CDR2 FQNEAQ (reference sequence). Trimming shortened V by 6 bases and J by 10 bases, and 18 bases separated the two germline ends. The CDR3 covers 13 residues. The CDR3 nucleotides read TGTGCCAGCAGGAGTAGCACAGGGAGCGTCTACACCTTC. Translating gives CASRSSTGSVYTF.

The rearrangement uses TRBV18 and TRBJ1-1; TRBD1 is a possible D gene (5 bases). CDR1 KGHSH and CDR2 LQKENI come from the germline V gene. The CDR3 spans 14 residues. The ends were cut back, 2 bases at V and 2 bases at J, with 9 bases in the middle. CDR3 in amino acids: CASSPWGGNTEAFF. The CDR3 DNA reads TGTGCCAGCTCACCATGGGGGGGAAACACTGAAGCTTTCTTT.

This clone was detected ten times or more. This chain joins TRBV9 and TRBJ2-1, with 8 nucleotides matching TRBD1. V trimming: 3 bases; J trimming: 10 bases; junction bases outside the gene matches: 15. This CDR3 has 16 residues. Germline V gives CDR1 SGDLS, CDR2 YYNGEE. The CDR3 loop is CASSAQGAGRASEQFF. Written as DNA, the CDR3 is TGTGCCAGCAGCGCCCAGGGGGCAGGGCGTGCGTCCGAGCAGTTCTTC.

The J gene is TRBJ1-1, the V gene TRBV18; 8 bases align to TRBD1. The CDR3 runs 16 residues. The V segment lost 3 bases and the J segment 4 bases; nucleotides outside the gene matches: 10. Per germline, CDR1 KGHSH and CDR2 LQKENI. In nucleotides, the CDR3 is TGTGCCAGCTCACCCCCGCGTCTACAGGGGGGCACTGAAGCTTTCTTT. Protein: CASSPPRLQGGTEAFF.

The rearrangement joins TRBV14 to TRBJ1-1; no reliable D call. Germline V CDR1 and CDR2: SGHDN, FVKESK. The CDR3 has 16 residues. Trimming left V 3 bases short and J 5 bases short, with 19 bases between. The CDR3 coding sequence is TGTGCCAGCAGCCACCCCTACCTTCGAGGGCGGACTGAAGCTTTCTTT. This sequence encodes CASSHPYLRGRTEAFF. Together with reference TRBV14 and TRBJ1-1, the CDR3 gives the full variable domain: EAGVTQFPSHSVIEKGQTVTLRCDPISGHDNLYWYRRVMGKEIKFLLHFVKESKQDESGMPNNRFLAERTGGTYSTLKVQPAELEDSGVYFCASSHPYLRGRTEAFFGQGTRLTVV.